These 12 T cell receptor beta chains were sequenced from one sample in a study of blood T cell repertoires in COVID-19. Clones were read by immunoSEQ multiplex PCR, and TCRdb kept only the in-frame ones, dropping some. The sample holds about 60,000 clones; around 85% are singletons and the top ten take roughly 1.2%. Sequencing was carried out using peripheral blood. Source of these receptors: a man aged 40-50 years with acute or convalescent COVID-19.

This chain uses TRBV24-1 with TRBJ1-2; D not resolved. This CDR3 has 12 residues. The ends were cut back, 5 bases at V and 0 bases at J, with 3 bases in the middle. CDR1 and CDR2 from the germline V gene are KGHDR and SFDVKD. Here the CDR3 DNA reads TGTGCCACCAGTGCAGCTAACTATGGCTACACCTTC. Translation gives CATSAANYGYTF.

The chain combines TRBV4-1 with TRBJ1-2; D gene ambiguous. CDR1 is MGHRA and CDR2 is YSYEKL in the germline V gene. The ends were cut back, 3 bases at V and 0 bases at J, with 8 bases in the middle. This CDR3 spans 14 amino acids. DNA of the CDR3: TGCGCCAGCAGCCACCAAACTTCTAACTATGGCTACACCTTC. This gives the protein CASSHQTSNYGYTF.

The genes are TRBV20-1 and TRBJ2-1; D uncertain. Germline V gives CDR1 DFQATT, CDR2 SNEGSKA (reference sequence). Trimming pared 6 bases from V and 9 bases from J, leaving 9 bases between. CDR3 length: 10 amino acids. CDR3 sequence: CSARSVEQFF. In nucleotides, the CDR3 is TGCAGTGCCAGATCGGTTGAGCAGTTCTTC.

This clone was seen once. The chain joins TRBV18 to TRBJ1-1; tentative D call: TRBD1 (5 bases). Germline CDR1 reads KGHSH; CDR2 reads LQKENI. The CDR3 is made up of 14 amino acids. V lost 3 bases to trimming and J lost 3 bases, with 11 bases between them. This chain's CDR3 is CASSPYPGDTEAFF. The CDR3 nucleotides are TGTGCCAGCTCACCCTATCCGGGGGACACTGAAGCTTTCTTT.

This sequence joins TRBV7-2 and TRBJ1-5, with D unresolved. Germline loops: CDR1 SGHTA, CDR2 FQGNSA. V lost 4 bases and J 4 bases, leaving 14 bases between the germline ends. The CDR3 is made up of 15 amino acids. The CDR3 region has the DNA TGTGCCAGCAGCTACTCCTGGCGGGCTAATCAGCCCCAGCATTTT. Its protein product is CASSYSWRANQPQHF.

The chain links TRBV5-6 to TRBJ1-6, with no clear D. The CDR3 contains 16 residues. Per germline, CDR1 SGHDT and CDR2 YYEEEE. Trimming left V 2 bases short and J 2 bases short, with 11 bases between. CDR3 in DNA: TGTGCCAGCAGCTTCCGGGAGTATACCTATAATTCACCCCTCCACTTT. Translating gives CASSFREYTYNSPLHF.

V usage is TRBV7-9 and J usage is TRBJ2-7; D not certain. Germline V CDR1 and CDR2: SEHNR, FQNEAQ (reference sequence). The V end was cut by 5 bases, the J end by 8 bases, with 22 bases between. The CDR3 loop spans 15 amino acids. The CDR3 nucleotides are TGTGCCAGCAGCGCTACGAGCGACCCGTCCGATAAGCAGTACTTC. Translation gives CASSATSDPSDKQYF.

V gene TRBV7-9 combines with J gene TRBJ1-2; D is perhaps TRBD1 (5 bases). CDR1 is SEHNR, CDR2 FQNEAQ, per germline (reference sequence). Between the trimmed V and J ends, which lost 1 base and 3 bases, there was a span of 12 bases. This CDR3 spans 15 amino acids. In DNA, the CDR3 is TGTGCCAGCAGCTTAGAGGCTGGGACTCACTATGGCTACACCTTC. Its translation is CASSLEAGTHYGYTF.

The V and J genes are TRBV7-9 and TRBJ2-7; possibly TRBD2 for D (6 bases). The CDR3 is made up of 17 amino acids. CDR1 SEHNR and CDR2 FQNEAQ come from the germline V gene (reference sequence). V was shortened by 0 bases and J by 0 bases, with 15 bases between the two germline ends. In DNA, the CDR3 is TGTGCCAGCAGCTTAGCTTTCGGGAGACCGCACTCCTACGAGCAGTACTTC. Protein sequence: CASSLAFGRPHSYEQYF.

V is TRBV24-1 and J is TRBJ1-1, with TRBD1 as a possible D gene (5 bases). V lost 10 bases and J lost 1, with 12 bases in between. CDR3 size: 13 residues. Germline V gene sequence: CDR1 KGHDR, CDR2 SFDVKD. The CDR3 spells CATKDRSNTEAFF. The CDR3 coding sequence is TGTGCCACGAAAGACAGATCGAACACTGAAGCTTTCTTT.

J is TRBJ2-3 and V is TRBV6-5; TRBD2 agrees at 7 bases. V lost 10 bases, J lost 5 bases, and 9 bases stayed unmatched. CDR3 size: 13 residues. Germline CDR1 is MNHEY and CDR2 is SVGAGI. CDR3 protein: CANSGRAGDTQYF. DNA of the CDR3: TGTGCCAACTCGGGGAGGGCGGGAGATACGCAGTATTTT.

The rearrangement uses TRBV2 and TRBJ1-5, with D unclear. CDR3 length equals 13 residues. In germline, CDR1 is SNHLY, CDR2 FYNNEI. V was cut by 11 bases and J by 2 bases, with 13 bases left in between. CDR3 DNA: TGTGCCTGCACGGGTGGTGGCAATCAGCCCCAGCATTTT. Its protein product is CACTGGGNQPQHF. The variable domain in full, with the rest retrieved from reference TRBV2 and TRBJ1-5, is EPEVTQTPSHQVTQMGQEVILRCVPISNHLYFYWYRQILGQKVEFLVSFYNNEISEKSEIFDDQFSVERPDGSNFTLKIRSTKLEDSAMYFCACTGGGNQPQHFGDGTRLSIL.